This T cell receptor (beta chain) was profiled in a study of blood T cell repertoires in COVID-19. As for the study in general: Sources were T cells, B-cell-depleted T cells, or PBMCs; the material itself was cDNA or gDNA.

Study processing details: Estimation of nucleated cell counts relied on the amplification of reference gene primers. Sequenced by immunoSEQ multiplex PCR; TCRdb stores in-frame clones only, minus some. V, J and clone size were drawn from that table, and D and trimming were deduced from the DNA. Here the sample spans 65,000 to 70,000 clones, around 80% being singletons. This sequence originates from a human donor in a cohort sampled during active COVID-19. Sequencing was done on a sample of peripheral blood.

CDR3 coding DNA: TGTGCCAGCAGTTATAACAGCTTCATGAACACTGAAGCTTTCTTT. Amino acid sequence: CASSYNSFMNTEAFF. The V call is TRBV11-2, the J call TRBJ1-1; unclear D gene. The germline V gene encodes CDR1 SGHAT and CDR2 FQNNGV. CDR3 size: 15 residues. Deletions cut 6 bases from V and 0 bases from J, with 14 bases between.